This T cell receptor beta chain was observed in a study of CD8 T cells in ankylosing spondylitis. Whole-study findings and limits: According to the report, clones linked to the disease were significantly enriched in matched synovial fluid samples taken from ankylosing spondylitis patients.

Using its own MiXCR run on the 5' RACE reads, TCRdb lists one record per CDR3 protein. The table lists some 270,000 distinct CDR3 sequences, around 32% of them singletons. For this clonotype: Its matching antigen is unknown.

The CDR3 extends over 13 amino acids. V was clipped by 4 bases and J by 6 bases, with 12 bases between them. Germline V gene data show CDR1 as SGHTA and CDR2 as FQGNSA. The chain has TRBV7-2 and TRBJ1-1; tentatively, D is TRBD1 (5 bases). This sequence was found in a male donor with ankylosing spondylitis or in good health (not recorded which). The sequencing input was blood, either unsorted or a sorted T cell fraction (not recorded which). CDR3 residues: CASSSTRGPEAFF. The CDR3 coding sequence is TGTGCCAGCAGCTCCACCCGGGGACCTGAAGCTTTCTTT.